Each of the 19 T cell receptor beta chains below was sequenced from the same sample in a study of shared clonotypes between healthy human individuals. Data came from immunoSEQ multiplex PCR; TCRdb stores just in-frame clones and leaves some out. The repertoire consists of 900,000 to 1,200,000 clones, with roughly 74% occurring once and the leading ten covering under 0.8%. Sample: memory CD4+ T cells from PBMCs. Sample subset: CD45RA-negative fraction. The receptors shown here come from a man aged 18 to 35 in good health. Some clones in this sample may be carry-over from other donors' samples.

The genes are TRBV6-4 and TRBJ1-4; D unclear. The germline V and J ends were trimmed by 4 bases and 0 bases, with 6 bases remaining between them. The CDR3 spans 14 residues. Germline assignment: CDR1 MRHNA and CDR2 SNTAGT. CDR3 DNA: TGTGCCAGCAGTGCCTCTGCAACTAATGAAAAACTGTTTTTT. This gives the protein CASSASATNEKLFF.

V gene TRBV9 combines with J gene TRBJ2-7; the match to TRBD2 covers 8 bases. Germline V gene lookup returns CDR1 SGDLS and CDR2 YYNGEE. J lost 0 bases, V lost 3 bases, and 2 bases had no gene match. The CDR3 is made up of 14 amino acids. CDR3 in amino acids: CASSAGTSSYEQYF. CDR3 in DNA: TGTGCCAGCAGCGCCGGGACTAGCTCCTACGAGCAGTACTTC.

This clone is a singleton in its sample. The chain links TRBV28 to TRBJ2-3, with 14 positions matching TRBD2. CDR1 MDHEN and CDR2 SYDVKM come from the germline V gene. This CDR3 has 19 amino acids. Unmatched junction bases numbered 15, after V lost 8 bases and J lost 2 bases. This CDR3 reads CASRSRNLGLAGVTDTQYF. CDR3 in DNA: TGTGCCAGCCGTTCGCGGAATCTGGGACTAGCGGGAGTCACAGATACGCAGTATTTT. The full variable domain, completed using reference TRBV28 and TRBJ2-3, is DVKVTQSSRYLVKRTGEKVFLECVQDMDHENMFWYRQDPGLGLRLIYFSYDVKMKEKGDIPEGYSVSREKKERFSLILESASTNQTSMYLCASRSRNLGLAGVTDTQYFGPGTRLTVL.

The chain is built from TRBV2 and TRBJ2-2; D is uncertain. The ends were cut back, 6 bases at V and 4 bases at J, with 6 bases in the middle. Germline CDR1 is SNHLY and CDR2 is FYNNEI. This CDR3 has 12 residues. CDR3 amino acids: CASRVSTGELFF. DNA of the CDR3: TGTGCCAGCAGAGTGAGCACCGGGGAGCTGTTTTTT.

CDR3 nucleotide sequence: TGTGCCAGCAGTCCAGGGAGCTCCTACGAGCAGTACTTC. Translation gives CASSPGSSYEQYF. V and J are TRBV27 and TRBJ2-7; D tentatively fits TRBD1 or TRBD2 (5 bases each). Trimming removed 5 bases from V and 0 bases from J, with 8 bases in between. In germline, CDR1 is MNHEY, CDR2 SMNVEV (reference sequence). The CDR3 has 13 amino acids.

The chain employs TRBV15 and TRBJ1-5, with a possible D match to TRBD1 (6 bases). Germline V gives CDR1 LNHNV, CDR2 YYDKDF (reference sequence). V was shortened by 6 bases and J by 2 bases, with 11 bases between the two germline ends. The CDR3 is 14 residues long. CDR3 amino acids: CATSTDRRNQPQHF. The DNA for the CDR3 is TGTGCCACCAGTACGGACAGACGCAATCAGCCCCAGCATTTT. Full variable domain (outside the CDR3, taken from reference TRBV15 and TRBJ1-5): DAMVIQNPRYQVTQFGKPVTLSCSQTLNHNVMYWYQQKSSQAPKLLFHYYDKDFNNEADTPDNFQSRRPNTSFCFLDIRSPGLGDTAMYLCATSTDRRNQPQHFGDGTRLSIL.

This clone was found a few times. The same CDR3 also results from other DNA sequences found in this sample. The rearrangement links TRBV28 to TRBJ2-5, with D perhaps matching TRBD1 (5 bases). V was clipped by 4 bases and J by 4 bases, with 7 bases between them. Germline CDR1 reads MDHEN; CDR2 reads SYDVKM. The CDR3 has 12 residues. CDR3 DNA: TGTGCCAGCAGTTGGGGCCCAGAGACCCAGTACTTC. This sequence encodes CASSWGPETQYF. The full variable domain, in which reference TRBV28 and TRBJ2-5 provide the parts outside the CDR3, is DVKVTQSSRYLVKRTGEKVFLECVQDMDHENMFWYRQDPGLGLRLIYFSYDVKMKEKGDIPEGYSVSREKKERFSLILESASTNQTSMYLCASSWGPETQYFGPGTRLLVL.

This clone was seen a handful of times. The genes are TRBV29-1 and TRBJ1-1, with D unresolved. V was pared by 4 bases and J by 0 bases, with 6 bases between. Looked up from germline, CDR1 is SQVTM and CDR2 is ANQGSEA. The CDR3 consists of 12 residues. Written as DNA, the CDR3 is TGCAGCGTTGCGGGGTTGAACACTGAAGCTTTCTTT. It yields the protein CSVAGLNTEAFF.

The CDR3 loop is CASTGGYGSYNEQFF. The CDR3 nucleotides are TGTGCCAGCACCGGAGGTTATGGCTCCTACAATGAGCAGTTCTTC. The J gene is TRBJ2-1, the V gene TRBV2, with a weak D call TRBD2 (5 bases). Germline V CDR1 and CDR2: SNHLY, FYNNEI. V was trimmed by 7 bases and J by 0 bases, leaving 13 bases between them. The CDR3 has 15 residues.

J is TRBJ2-3 and V is TRBV7-6; no clear D. The CDR3 sequence is 14 residues long. The V gene lost 1 base and the J gene lost 4 bases, with 9 bases spanning the gap. The germline gives CDR1 SGHVS, CDR2 FNYEAQ. CDR3 region: CASSLGGWADTQYF. In DNA form, the CDR3 reads TGTGCCAGCAGCTTAGGGGGATGGGCAGATACGCAGTATTTT.

This clone was recorded only once. The chain combines TRBV5-1 with TRBJ2-5; a weak D match, TRBD1 (5 bases). The J call is doubtful: the DNA matches TRBJ2-7 better. CDR1 is SGHRS and CDR2 is YFSETQ in the germline V gene. CDR3 length: 15 amino acids. Written as DNA, the CDR3 is TGCGCCAGCAGCTTGGCCGTAGGGGTCACCTACGAGCAGTACTTC. This encodes CASSLAVGVTYEQYF.

The V call is TRBV28, the J call TRBJ2-3, with TRBD2 identical over 13 bases. The germline gives CDR1 MDHEN, CDR2 SYDVKM. Unmatched junction bases numbered 6, after V lost 2 bases and J lost 4 bases. The CDR3 covers 17 residues. DNA for the CDR3: TGTGCCAGCAGTTTACAGGGACTAGCGGGGATTTCAGATACGCAGTATTTT. Translation gives CASSLQGLAGISDTQYF.

The table lists this clone with many counts. V usage is TRBV28 and J usage is TRBJ2-7; tentative D call: TRBD2 (5 bases). V was trimmed by 6 bases and J by 4 bases, leaving 25 bases between them. CDR1 and CDR2 (germline): MDHEN, SYDVKM. The length of the CDR3 is 17 residues. CDR3 sequence: CASSPEAGFFALYEQYF. CDR3 DNA: TGTGCCAGCAGCCCTGAGGCGGGTTTCTTCGCCCTTTACGAGCAGTACTTC.

The gene calls are TRBV18 and TRBJ1-1; D remains ambiguous. The V end was cut by 0 bases, the J end by 1 base, with 6 bases between. The germline gives CDR1 KGHSH, CDR2 LQKENI. The CDR3 is made up of 14 amino acids. DNA for the CDR3: TGTGCCAGCTCACCACCCATTCCGAACACTGAAGCTTTCTTT. Translating gives CASSPPIPNTEAFF.

This clone was seen just once. The J gene is TRBJ1-2, the V gene TRBV28, with D unresolved. Germline lookup yields CDR1 MDHEN and CDR2 SYDVKM. Between the trimmed V and J ends, which lost 6 bases and 2 bases, there was a span of 10 bases. This CDR3 has 13 amino acids. The CDR3 is CASRIDLNYGYTF. In nucleotides, the CDR3 is TGTGCCAGCAGGATTGATCTGAACTATGGCTACACCTTC.

This clone was counted ten times or more. The rearrangement joins TRBV7-2 to TRBJ2-1; D unresolved. V was shortened by 5 bases and J by 6 bases, with 20 bases between the two germline ends. Per the germline V gene, CDR1 is SGHTA and CDR2 is FQGNSA. The CDR3 runs to 16 residues. CDR3 in DNA: TGTGCCAGCAGCCCCCGCGCTAGTTCACGGGTCAATGAGCAGTTCTTC. It codes for CASSPRASSRVNEQFF.

A single count supports this clone. The V gene is TRBV5-1, the J gene TRBJ2-5, with 9 bases identical to TRBD2. The CDR3 is 16 amino acids. J gave up 5 bases and V 0 bases, and 8 bases lay outside the gene matches. Germline V CDR1 and CDR2: SGHRS, YFSETQ. The CDR3 DNA sequence: TGCGCCAGCAGCTTGGCTTTAGCGGGAGCGGGGGAGACCCAGTACTTC. Its translation: CASSLALAGAGETQYF. The full variable domain, completed using reference TRBV5-1 and TRBJ2-5, is KAGVTQTPRYLIKTRGQQVTLSCSPISGHRSVSWYQQTPGQGLQFLFEYFSETQRNKGNFPGRFSGRQFSNSRSEMNVSTLELGDSALYLCASSLALAGAGETQYFGPGTRLLVL.

The rearrangement links TRBV5-1 to TRBJ2-7, with 9 bases that match TRBD2. Trimming took 3 bases from V and 3 from J; bases not matched to a gene: 10. CDR1 and CDR2 from the germline V gene are SGHRS and YFSETQ. This CDR3 has 16 residues. The CDR3 is CASSWSGTSSLYEQYF. CDR3 bases: TGCGCCAGCAGCTGGTCCGGGACTAGCTCCCTCTACGAGCAGTACTTC.

As concerns this clone: Other DNA sequences in this sample translate to the same CDR3. The rearrangement uses TRBV9 and TRBJ2-3; D is uncertain. Germline loops: CDR1 SGDLS, CDR2 YYNGEE. Trimming shortened V by 0 bases and J by 5 bases, and 10 bases separated the two germline ends. The length of the CDR3 is 14 residues. The CDR3: CASSVGSGQDTQYF. In DNA form, the CDR3 reads TGTGCCAGCAGCGTAGGTTCGGGCCAAGATACGCAGTATTTT.